This T cell receptor (beta chain) was documented in a study of PD-L1 blockade in urothelial cancer. The overall study: Male patients with bladder-origin urothelial cancer numbered about nine tenths of the roughly 29. A median blood sample held about 140,000 T cells and approximately 83,000 unique TCRs.

This sample's time point: peripheral blood 6 weeks after treatment start. Locally advanced or metastatic urothelial carcinoma was diagnosed in the patients. Each patient contributed between 1 and 8 total time points of blood mononuclear cells, pretreatment and during treatment. V was trimmed by 5 bases and J by 8 bases, leaving 10 bases between them. The CDR3 totals 12 residues. The germline V gene has CDR1 LNHNV and CDR2 YYDKDF (reference sequence). Libraries were prepared by immunoSEQ multiplex PCR; TCRdb keeps only in-frame clonotypes and omits some of them. The repertoire includes roughly 45,000 clones, roughly 85% of them detected once, and more than 13% sits in the top ten.

This TCR derives from a man aged 60-69 years with urothelial cancer. V usage is TRBV15 and J usage is TRBJ1-3; D is undetermined. Here the sequenced sample was PBMCs, taken around atezolizumab (anti-PD-L1) treatment. CDR3 sequence (DNA): TGTGCCACCAGCGCCGAGGCGCACACCATATATTTT. Residues: CATSAEAHTIYF.